The 28 T cell receptor beta chains below come from one sample, sequenced in a study of human T cells and chemical hapten exposure. The time point: patch test 1, 2 weeks after DPC sensitization. Treatment given: therapeutic diphenylcyclopropenone sensitization with weekly scalp DPC. TCRdb reanalysed the RACE reads using MiXCR and keeps one entry per CDR3 protein. This table has roughly 70,000 distinct CDR3 sequences, about 32% appearing once. Sample: whole blood, taken in connection with sensitization to the hapten diphenylcyclopropenone (DPC). These receptor sequences come from a man aged 35-49 years with alopecia areata. Some clones in this sample may be carry-over from other donors' samples.

The table lists this clonotype with a few counts. This chain uses TRBV6-1 with TRBJ1-5, with unresolved D. CDR1 and CDR2 (germline): MNHNS, SASEGT. V dropped 3 bases and J dropped 3 bases, with 12 bases sitting between them. The CDR3 is 15 residues long. The CDR3 spells CASSDEGLDNQPQHF. The CDR3 coding sequence is TGTGCCAGCAGTGACGAGGGTTTGGACAATCAGCCCCAGCATTTT.

This clonotype was detected a few times. CDR3 residues: CSARDPTRVMRGHYEQYF. The CDR3 DNA reads TGCAGTGCTAGAGATCCCACCCGGGTTATGCGGGGGCACTACGAGCAGTACTTC. This chain joins TRBV20-1 and TRBJ2-7, with D possibly matching TRBD2 (7 bases). Trimming removed 0 bases at V and 3 bases at J, with 24 bases between. The CDR3 totals 18 residues. Germline V gene data show CDR1 as DFQATT and CDR2 as SNEGSKA (reference sequence).

The rearrangement links TRBV6-5 to TRBJ1-3; weak D call: TRBD1 (5 bases). V lost 3 bases to trimming and J lost 1 base, with 10 bases between them. Germline assignment: CDR1 MNHEY and CDR2 SVGAGI. The length of the CDR3 is 15 residues. DNA for the CDR3: TGTGCCAGCAGTTATTCCGCAGGGTCTGGAAACACCATATATTTT. This encodes CASSYSAGSGNTIYF.

This chain joins TRBV6-5 and TRBJ2-1; no clear D. This CDR3 region has 16 residues. The V and J ends lost 3 bases and 6 bases respectively, with 18 bases between them. Germline CDR1 reads MNHEY; CDR2 reads SVGAGI. CDR3 DNA sequence: TGTGCCAGCAGTTATCTTCCAGCCGCTTCGAGCAATGAGCAGTTCTTC. Translated: CASSYLPAASSNEQFF.

This chain links TRBV9 with TRBJ2-1; the match to TRBD1 covers 11 bases. This CDR3 has 16 residues. The trim removed 0 bases at V and 9 bases at J, leaving 8 bases unmatched. Germline V gene data show CDR1 as SGDLS and CDR2 as YYNGEE. The CDR3 nucleotides read TGTGCCAGCAGCGTAGGGTCGGGGACAGGGGGTTCTGAGCAGTTCTTC. This codes for CASSVGSGTGGSEQFF.

This clonotype has a handful of counts. The chain combines TRBV12-3 or TRBV12-4 with TRBJ2-1; no clear D. Trimming took 8 bases from V and 0 from J, leaving 11 bases between them. The CDR3 is made up of 14 amino acids. DNA for the CDR3: TGTGCCAGCCGGAAATCGAGCTCCTACAATGAGCAGTTCTTC. Its translation: CASRKSSSYNEQFF.

In its sample, this clonotype was seen a few times. The V call is TRBV6-5, the J call TRBJ2-5; possible D gene TRBD1, 6 bases. This CDR3 contains 16 residues. Germline V lookup: CDR1 MNHEY, CDR2 SVGAGI. V dropped 0 bases and J dropped 3 bases, with 14 bases sitting between them. The CDR3 region has the DNA TGTGCCAGCAGTTACTCCAGAAGAGGGGGTAAAGAGACCCAGTACTTC. It specifies CASSYSRRGGKETQYF.

This chain connects TRBV19 to TRBJ2-1, with TRBD2 identical over 9 bases. Looked up from germline, CDR1 is LNHDA and CDR2 is SQIVND (reference sequence). V was pared by 7 bases and J by 1 base, with 17 bases of the junction left unmatched. The CDR3 has 19 amino acids. CDR3 DNA sequence: TGTGCCAGTACAGCTCGTGGGCTAGCGGGACTCGTATCCTACAATGAGCAGTTCTTC. Translation: CASTARGLAGLVSYNEQFF.

The chain employs TRBV14 and TRBJ1-1, with D uncertain. This CDR3 is 13 amino acids long. Trimming removed 6 bases from V and 5 bases from J, with 13 bases in between. CDR1 and CDR2 from the germline V gene are SGHDN and FVKESK. The CDR3 loop reads CASSERVWTEAFF. The CDR3, as DNA: TGTGCCAGCAGTGAGAGAGTGTGGACTGAAGCTTTCTTT.

This clonotype was seen only a few times. The chain employs TRBV18 and TRBJ2-6, with D unclear. The CDR3 loop spans 16 amino acids. The V gene's germline CDR1 is KGHSH and CDR2 LQKENI. V was cut by 1 base and J by 0 bases, with 7 bases left in between. The CDR3 is CASSPQKLSGANVLTF. CDR3 DNA: TGTGCCAGCTCACCACAGAAGCTCTCTGGGGCCAACGTCCTGACTTTC.

The chain joins TRBV9 to TRBJ1-1; D gene uncertain. This CDR3 spans 13 amino acids. V was cut by 0 bases and J by 1 base, with 4 bases left in between. The germline CDR1 and CDR2 sequences are SGDLS and YYNGEE. The CDR3 is CASSVGTNTEAFF. The CDR3 coding sequence is TGTGCCAGCAGCGTAGGTACGAACACTGAAGCTTTCTTT.

The gene calls are TRBV5-4 and TRBJ2-1; no clear D. Germline loops: CDR1 SGHNT, CDR2 YYREEE (reference sequence). The ends were cut back, 4 bases at V and 7 bases at J, with 18 bases in the middle. The CDR3 consists of 15 residues. The CDR3 DNA reads TGTGCCAGCAGCGAGCCTGGGATCGGTAGAAATGAGCAGTTCTTC. It is translated as CASSEPGIGRNEQFF. Looking up the rest from reference TRBV5-4 and TRBJ2-1 gives the full variable domain: ETGVTQSPTHLIKTRGQQVTLRCSSQSGHNTVSWYQQALGQGPQFIFQYYREEENGRGNFPPRFSGLQFPNYSSELNVNALELDDSALYLCASSEPGIGRNEQFFGPGTRLTVL.

The genes are TRBV2 and TRBJ2-5; 8 bases agree with TRBD2. The germline gives CDR1 SNHLY, CDR2 FYNNEI. The V gene end was trimmed by 7 bases and the J gene end by 5 bases; junction bases not matched to a gene: 15. The CDR3 loop spans 16 amino acids. CDR3 DNA sequence: TGTGCCAGCAAATCCGGGAGGGCTCACTTGGGGGAGACCCAGTACTTC. It codes for CASKSGRAHLGETQYF.

The chain is built from TRBV12-3 or TRBV12-4 and TRBJ1-5; D not resolved. CDR3 length: 14 residues. Trimming removed 5 bases at V and 4 bases at J, with 12 bases between. Here the CDR3 reads CASSPDHLNQPQHF. CDR3 bases: TGTGCCAGCAGTCCGGACCATCTTAATCAGCCCCAGCATTTT.

As to this clonotype: The germline gene is not matched at one end of the junction; a read error may be the cause. The chain has TRBV5-4 and TRBJ2-3, with 7 bases matching TRBD2. CDR3 length: 16 residues. Germline V gene lookup returns CDR1 SGHNT and CDR2 YYREEE (reference sequence). The DNA for the CDR3 is TGTACCAGCAGCTTTGGTTCTAGCGGAAACACAGATACGCAGTATTTT. Its protein is CTSSFGSSGNTDTQYF.

The rearrangement uses TRBV12-3 or TRBV12-4 and TRBJ1-1; 11 bases are a match to TRBD1. J was trimmed by 4 bases and V by 6 bases; bases with no gene match: 7. This CDR3 is built from 15 residues. CDR3: CASRARTGGVTEAFF. The CDR3 DNA sequence: TGTGCCAGCAGGGCCCGGACAGGGGGCGTCACTGAAGCTTTCTTT.

The rearrangement joins TRBV6-1 to TRBJ2-2, with D uncertain. Trimming removed 6 bases from V and 1 base from J, with 9 bases in between. This CDR3 contains 14 residues. Germline V gene lookup returns CDR1 MNHNS and CDR2 SASEGT. This CDR3 is CASSRTWNTGELFF. The CDR3 coding sequence is TGTGCCAGCAGCAGGACGTGGAACACCGGGGAGCTGTTTTTT.

The rearrangement uses TRBV5-1 and TRBJ1-1; D not resolved. CDR1 and CDR2 (germline): SGHRS, YFSETQ. Trimming stripped 4 bases from V and 1 base from J, with 8 bases between. The CDR3 sequence is 13 residues long. The CDR3 sequence is CASSRDTNTEAFF. CDR3 nucleotides: TGCGCCAGCAGCCGTGACACGAACACTGAAGCTTTCTTT.

Of note for this clonotype: The junction shows a germline mismatch at one end, possibly a read error. V is TRBV12-3 or TRBV12-4 and J is TRBJ1-1; D is undetermined. This CDR3 contains 13 residues. CDR3 in DNA: TGTGCCAGCAGTTATTTCAGCGGTGGTGAAACTTTCTTT. Translation gives CASSYFSGGETFF.

This clonotype occurred a few times. V gene TRBV9 combines with J gene TRBJ2-2; 10 bases map to TRBD2. V lost 3 bases and J lost 2; bases outside the gene matches: 10. From germline, CDR1 is SGDLS and CDR2 YYNGEE. The CDR3 is 18 amino acids. CDR3 coding DNA: TGTGCCAGCAGCGAGATGGGACGGACTAGCGGAAACACCGGGGAGCTGTTTTTT. Its translation: CASSEMGRTSGNTGELFF.

This chain uses TRBV10-3 with TRBJ2-7; TRBD2 agrees at 8 bases. With V trimmed by 3 bases and J by 0 bases, 4 bases remained unmatched. Germline CDR1 ENHRY, CDR2 SYGVKD. This CDR3 spans 15 amino acids. CDR3 in amino acids: CAISDPGGPSYEQYF. The CDR3, as DNA: TGTGCCATCAGTGATCCGGGAGGGCCCTCCTACGAGCAGTACTTC.

The chain uses TRBV20-1 and TRBJ2-1; D gene unclear. V was pared by 4 bases and J by 0 bases, with 7 bases between. This CDR3 comprises 13 residues. Germline V CDR1 and CDR2: DFQATT, SNEGSKA (reference sequence). The CDR3 DNA reads as TGCAGTGCTAAACAAAGCTCCTACAATGAGCAGTTCTTC. Its translation is CSAKQSSYNEQFF.

The chain recombines TRBV7-2 with TRBJ2-3, with TRBD2 matching 13 bases. CDR1 SGHTA and CDR2 FQGNSA come from the germline V gene. The V gene end was trimmed by 0 bases and the J gene end by 5 bases; junction bases not matched to a gene: 8. The CDR3 has 18 residues. CDR3 amino acids: CASSLATLAGGPQDTQYF. The CDR3 region has the DNA TGTGCCAGCAGCTTAGCCACACTAGCGGGAGGGCCTCAAGATACGCAGTATTTT.

This clonotype was seen more than once but under ten times. V usage is TRBV4-3 and J usage is TRBJ2-3; 8 bases match TRBD2. The germline CDR1 and CDR2 sequences are LGHNA and YSLEER. CDR3 length equals 16 residues. V shed 0 bases and J 0 bases; nucleotides not matched to a gene: 2. DNA for the CDR3: TGCGCCAGCAGCCAAGATAGCGGGGCTAGCACAGATACGCAGTATTTT. Amino acid sequence: CASSQDSGASTDTQYF.

This clonotype was detected a few times. CDR3 sequence: CASSGRTGPSSGANVLTF. The CDR3 coding sequence is TGTGCCAGCAGTGGACGGACAGGGCCGAGCTCTGGGGCCAACGTCCTGACTTTC. This rearrangement joins TRBV7-9 to TRBJ2-6, with 8 bases aligning to TRBD1. The CDR3 is 18 residues long. Looked up from germline, CDR1 is SEHNR and CDR2 is FQNEAQ (reference sequence). V lost 6 bases and J lost 0; bases outside the gene matches: 10.

The chain is built from TRBV7-8 and TRBJ2-1; 8 bases match TRBD2. The trim removed 5 bases at V and 3 bases at J, leaving 6 bases unmatched. CDR3 length: 15 amino acids. CDR1 SGHVS and CDR2 FQNEAQ come from the germline V gene. The CDR3 DNA follows: TGTGCCAGCAGCCGAGGACTAGCAAACTACAATGAGCAGTTCTTC. Amino acid sequence: CASSRGLANYNEQFF.

The V call is TRBV6-1, the J call TRBJ2-7; the match to TRBD1 covers 7 bases. In germline, CDR1 is MNHNS, CDR2 SASEGT. The ends lost 5 bases at V and 3 bases at J; junction bases unmatched: 7. The length of the CDR3 is 14 residues. This CDR3 is CASSLGQAFYEQYF. CDR3 nucleotide sequence: TGTGCCAGCAGTCTTGGACAGGCCTTCTACGAGCAGTACTTC.

To note about this clonotype: One end of the junction does not line up with germline, which may come from a read error. The rearrangement links TRBV13 to TRBJ1-1; TRBD1 might be the D (5 bases). Germline V gene lookup returns CDR1 PRHDT and CDR2 FYEKMQ (reference sequence). The CDR3 is 15 amino acids. For the CDR3, the DNA is TGTGCCAGCAGCTACGGGACCGTAAGAGGGACTGAAACTTTCTTT. It specifies CASSYGTVRGTETFF.